These T cell receptor beta chains were read from a single sample in a study of blood T cell repertoires in COVID-19. Here immunoSEQ multiplex PCR was the method, and the copy in TCRdb shows in-frame clones only, minus some. The table lists about 85,000 clones, roughly 78% of them singletons. The specimen was peripheral blood. The receptors shown here come from a woman aged 80 or over with acute or convalescent COVID-19. The CDR3 runs from the conserved cysteine through the conserved F or W. A D gene is named only where the DNA matches it firmly. Size is stated for part of the rows, as once, few or many counts, or as a class when the clone is expanded.

16 | NA | TRBJ2-1 | TRBV3-1/TRBV3-2 | TRBD2 | CASSQEPSGAYNEQFF | TGTGCCAGCAGCCAAGAACCTAGCGGAGCCTACAATGAGCAGTTCTTC
12 | NA | TRBJ2-1 | TRBV10-3 | NA | CAISEGGNEQFF | TGTGCCATCAGTGAGGGGGGGAATGAGCAGTTCTTC
15 | NA | TRBJ1-6 | TRBV18 | TRBD1 | CASSSGQGIDSPLHF | TGTGCCAGCTCATCTGGACAGGGGATCGATTCACCCCTCCACTTT
13 | NA | TRBJ2-1 | TRBV19 | TRBD2 | CASSRREGNEQFF | TGTGCCAGTAGTCGCCGGGAGGGGAATGAGCAGTTCTTC
14 | NA | TRBJ2-1 | TRBV6-5 | NA | CASPPAKTDNEQFF | TGTGCCAGCCCCCCGGCGAAGACAGACAATGAGCAGTTCTTC
18 | once | TRBJ2-1 | TRBV28 | TRBD2 | CASSLASGRGSPIYEQFF | TGTGCCAGCAGTTTGGCCAGCGGGAGGGGTAGTCCTATTTATGAGCAGTTCTTC
14 | once | TRBJ2-7 | TRBV5-1 | NA | CASSTGRDSGEQYF | TGCGCCAGCAGCACGGGCCGGGACTCGGGTGAGCAGTACTTC
13 | NA | TRBJ1-1 | TRBV10-3 | NA | CAISELRNTEAFF | TGTGCCATCAGTGAGCTTAGGAACACTGAAGCTTTCTTT
17 | NA | TRBJ1-4 | TRBV19 | NA | CASKTGSFFSTNEKLFF | TGTGCCAGTAAAACAGGGTCATTCTTTTCAACTAATGAAAAACTGTTTTTT
15 | NA | TRBJ1-6 | TRBV6-5 | NA | CASRTWDNENSPLHF | TGTGCCAGCAGGACATGGGACAATGAGAATTCACCCCTCCACTTT
14 | NA | TRBJ1-5 | TRBV2 | NA | CASSDGSARQPQHF | TGTGCCAGCAGTGATGGTTCTGCGCGGCAGCCCCAGCATTTT
13 | NA | TRBJ2-2 | TRBV5-1 | TRBD2 | CASSPSGTGELFF | TGCGCCAGCAGTCCTAGCGGCACCGGGGAGCTGTTTTTT
15 | NA | TRBJ2-1 | TRBV20-1 | NA | CSASRDSFSYNEQFF | TGCAGTGCTAGTCGGGACTCGTTCTCCTACAATGAGCAGTTCTTC
18 | few | TRBJ1-2 | TRBV7-9 | NA | CAAGGSPERASSRYGYTF | TGTGCCGCCGGGGGGTCCCCGGAGCGGGCCTCTAGCCGCTATGGCTACACCTTC
14 | NA | TRBJ1-2 | TRBV19 | NA | CASSSAAGVYGYTF | TGTGCCAGTAGTTCGGCGGCAGGGGTATATGGCTACACCTTC
14 | NA | TRBJ2-7 | TRBV4-1 | NA | CASSRNQGIYEQYF | TGCGCCAGCAGCCGAAACCAGGGTATCTACGAGCAGTACTTC
14 | NA | TRBJ1-2 | TRBV3-1/TRBV3-2 | NA | CASSPTGRVYGYTF | TGTGCCAGCAGCCCGACCGGGAGAGTCTATGGCTACACCTTC
13 | NA | TRBJ1-2 | TRBV7-9 | NA | CASSSGVDYGYTF | TGTGCCAGCAGCTCCGGAGTCGACTATGGCTACACCTTC
15 | NA | TRBJ2-7 | TRBV29-1 | TRBD2 | CSVEDRGGESYEQYF | TGCAGCGTTGAAGATCGGGGGGGCGAGTCCTACGAGCAGTACTTC
17 | NA | TRBJ2-7 | TRBV7-2 | TRBD2 | CASSSGLAGGGTYEQYF | TGTGCCAGCAGTTCCGGACTAGCGGGAGGGGGAACCTACGAGCAGTACTTC
14 | NA | TRBJ1-6 | TRBV7-9 | NA | CASSLSGRNSPLHF | TGTGCCAGCAGCTTATCTGGGCGCAATTCACCCCTCCACTTT
15 | NA | TRBJ1-1 | TRBV18 | TRBD1 | CASSQTGAMNTEAFF | TGTGCCAGCTCACAAACAGGGGCCATGAACACTGAAGCTTTCTTT
14 | NA | TRBJ1-1 | TRBV27 | NA | CASSPGQRNTEAFF | TGTGCCAGCAGTCCCGGACAGCGGAACACTGAAGCTTTCTTT
14 | few | TRBJ1-1 | TRBV11-2 | NA | CASSLAGGYTEAFF | TGTGCCAGCAGCTTAGCCGGGGGGTACACTGAAGCTTTCTTT
16 | NA | TRBJ2-3 | TRBV5-1 | TRBD2 | CASSLVLAGDTDTQYF | TGCGCCAGCAGCTTGGTTTTAGCGGGGGACACAGATACGCAGTATTTT
15 | few | TRBJ2-5 | TRBV7-3 | TRBD1 | CASSLEQGGKETQYF | TGTGCCAGCAGCTTAGAACAGGGGGGAAAAGAGACCCAGTACTTC
13 | few | TRBJ1-4 | TRBV4-1 | NA | CASSQERGQKLFF | TGCGCCAGCAGCCAAGAAAGGGGTCAAAAACTGTTTTTT